This TCR beta chain is drawn from a study of blood T cells in healthy people across ages. The study, taken as a whole, reports: Measured against age, TCR beta diversity per million T cells decreased in a roughly linear manner. PBMC samples, being unsorted, prevented any conclusive comparison of naive and antigen-experienced cells.

It was with a sample-barcoded 5' primer and a J-beta primer mix that a second PCR of roughly 6 to 12 cycles was run. MiXCR, run by TCRdb on the 5' RACE reads, gives a single entry per CDR3 protein. The table has fewer than 750,000 distinct CDR3 sequences, 40% to 55% seen once. V was cut by 2 bases and J by 3 bases, with 11 bases left in between. Germline V gives CDR1 SQVTM, CDR2 ANQGSEA. This CDR3 is 14 amino acids long. This clonotype was observed once. Antigen unknown. At least 6 micrograms of total RNA were extracted per sample. Sequencing was carried out using blood. This sequence joins TRBV29-1 and TRBJ2-1, with D maybe TRBD2 (7 bases). The receptor comes from a man of 80 years or more in good health. CDR3 coding DNA: TGCAGCGTTGAACGGGGGGCGAGCTACAATGAGCAGTTCTTC. Translation gives CSVERGASYNEQFF.